This TCR beta chain emerged from a study of OX40 agonist ivuxolimab in advanced cancers. The overall study: Participants, 75% to 85% male, averaged roughly 60 years of age, ranging from about 23 to 90.

The germline V gene encodes CDR1 MNHNS and CDR2 SASEGT. This CDR3 region has 14 residues. Trimming left V 2 bases short and J 6 bases short, with 11 bases between. This clone showed up just once. Antigen unknown. Findings of the study overall: Also showing low normalized T-cell clonal expansion were some of the nonresponders. Blood T cells, both CD4+ and CD8+, expanded clonally by week 6 at 0.1 to 3.0 mg/kg.

Some clones are missing from TCRdb's copy, which holds only in-frame ones; the method was immunoSEQ multiplex PCR. The table shows about 100,000 clones, with about 91% occurring only once. Sequences were derived from CD4+ or CD8+ T cells sorted from blood, sampled in a trial of the OX40 agonist ivuxolimab. This sequence was found in an adult with an advanced solid tumor such as melanoma, head and neck, liver or kidney cancer. The chain carries TRBV6-1 and TRBJ2-1; tentatively, D is TRBD2 (6 bases). CDR3 in amino acids: CASSEPGVSNEQFF. The CDR3 region has the DNA TGTGCCAGCAGTGAACCGGGAGTAAGCAATGAGCAGTTCTTC.